These T cell receptor beta chains were read from a single sample in a study of T cell changes during pregnancy in multiple sclerosis. TCRdb's copy holds only in-frame clones and misses some; the assay was immunoSEQ multiplex PCR. The sample holds roughly 52,000 clones, 90% seen once. Specimen: CD4+ T cells from peripheral blood mononuclear cells, collected in the first trimester of pregnancy. All receptors derive from a female donor with multiple sclerosis, enrolled in a pregnancy study. The conserved cysteine and the conserved F or W are not part of the CDR3 here.

v_call	j_call	cdr3_aa
TRBV2	TRBJ2-5	ASTNGRSRASDLGTQY
TRBV18	TRBJ1-1	ASSQGQGVTGSEAF
TRBV7-9	TRBJ2-2	ASNRLTGVGAGELF
TRBV6-6	TRBJ1-2	ASVQGNYGYT
TRBV29-1	TRBJ2-1	SVVSGGNEQF
TRBV6-6	TRBJ2-5	ASTLGETQY
TRBV15	TRBJ2-7	ATSRGVAAPYEQY
TRBV7-8	TRBJ1-5	ASSLMAGYQPQH
TRBV5-1	TRBJ1-1	ASSLSPLDSIEAF
TRBV2	TRBJ1-4	ASSVDRASGEKLF
TRBV12-5	TRBJ2-1	ASGPRGGTATYYNEQF
TRBV5-1	TRBJ2-7	ASTPRTGKAYEQY
TRBV7-3	TRBJ2-1	ASSGQLAGEQF
TRBV12-5	TRBJ2-7	ASGPGTGVPYEQY
TRBV2	TRBJ1-3	ASSDRGLISGNTIY
TRBV27	TRBJ2-7	ASRRTSGSYEQY
TRBV5-1	TRBJ2-3	ASSLWGHTDTQY
TRBV28	TRBJ2-7	ASSSLTGRTGRSYEQY
TRBV14	TRBJ2-1	ASSQGRGEQF
TRBV5-6	TRBJ2-1	ASSDVTGSLHNEQF
TRBV12-5	TRBJ2-2	ASVIDRANTGELF
TRBV4-1	TRBJ2-5	ASSQLGQGAKTQY
TRBV19	TRBJ1-5	ASRNQGSGQPQH
TRBV19	TRBJ2-7	ASSIIADTHEQY
TRBV2	TRBJ1-3	ASNQGFGNTIY
TRBV5-1	TRBJ2-1	ASSSGLAGGLSGSYNEQF
TRBV2	TRBJ1-2	ASRQGRGYT
TRBV6-1	TRBJ2-7	ASSGVTEIFSYEQY
TRBV27	TRBJ2-7	ASSPLGTVTYEQY
TRBV18	TRBJ1-4	ASSPRRTGLNEKLF
TRBV6-5	TRBJ2-5	ASSGRGLETQY
TRBV6-1	TRBJ1-2	ASSEQFGEGGYT
TRBV4-3	TRBJ2-7	ASSHDAGYEQY
TRBV29-1	TRBJ2-1	SSRGSLYNEQF
TRBV5-4	TRBJ2-2	ASSLVGGGTGELF
TRBV10-3	TRBJ1-5	AIRGTTDQPQH
TRBV27	TRBJ1-1	ASSRDRGSFEAF
TRBV6-5	TRBJ1-4	ASSLRGFATNEKLF
TRBV7-8	TRBJ2-2	ASSFMGRSGNGELF
TRBV11-1	TRBJ2-1	ASTEPGLEFNEQF
TRBV6-6	TRBJ1-5	ASRGHGGGSNQPQH
TRBV7-2	TRBJ2-3	ASSLVLYGSSEADTQY
TRBV19	TRBJ1-2	ASTSDPVPTEGYT
TRBV11-3	TRBJ1-2	ASSLPNYGYT
TRBV5-1	TRBJ2-2	ASSADRGLSSGELF